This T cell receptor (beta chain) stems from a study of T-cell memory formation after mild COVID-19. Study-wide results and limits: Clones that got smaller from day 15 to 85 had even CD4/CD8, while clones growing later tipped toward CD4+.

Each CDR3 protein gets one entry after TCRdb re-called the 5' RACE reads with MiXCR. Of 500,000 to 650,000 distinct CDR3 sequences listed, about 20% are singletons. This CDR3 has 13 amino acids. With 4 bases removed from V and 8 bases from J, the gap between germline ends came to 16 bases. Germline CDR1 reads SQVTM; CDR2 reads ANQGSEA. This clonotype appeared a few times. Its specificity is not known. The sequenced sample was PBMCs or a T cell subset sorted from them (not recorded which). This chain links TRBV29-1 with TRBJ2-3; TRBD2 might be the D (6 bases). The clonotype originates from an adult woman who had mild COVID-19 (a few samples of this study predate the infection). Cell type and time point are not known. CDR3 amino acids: CSVAAGSPPTQYF. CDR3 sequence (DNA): TGCAGCGTTGCGGCGGGAAGTCCACCTACGCAGTATTTT.